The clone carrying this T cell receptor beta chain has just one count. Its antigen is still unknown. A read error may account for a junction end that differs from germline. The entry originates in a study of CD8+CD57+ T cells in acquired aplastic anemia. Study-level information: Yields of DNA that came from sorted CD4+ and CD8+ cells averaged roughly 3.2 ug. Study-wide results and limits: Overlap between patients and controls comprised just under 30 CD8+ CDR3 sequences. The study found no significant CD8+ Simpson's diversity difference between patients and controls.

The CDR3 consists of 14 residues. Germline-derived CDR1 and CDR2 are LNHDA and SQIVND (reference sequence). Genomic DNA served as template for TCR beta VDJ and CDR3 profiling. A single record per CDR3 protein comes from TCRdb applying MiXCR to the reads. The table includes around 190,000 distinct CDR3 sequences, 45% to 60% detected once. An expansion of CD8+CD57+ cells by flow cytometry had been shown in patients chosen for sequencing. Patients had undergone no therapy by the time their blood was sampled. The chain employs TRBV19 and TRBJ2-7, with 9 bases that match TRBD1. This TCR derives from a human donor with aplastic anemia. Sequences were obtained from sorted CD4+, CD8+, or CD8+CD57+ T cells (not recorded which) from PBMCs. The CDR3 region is CASSIRTGVREQYF. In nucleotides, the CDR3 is TGTGCCAGCAGTATTCGGACAGGGGTCCGGGAGCAGTACTTC.